Listed here is a single T cell receptor beta chain. This record belongs to a study of T cell responses to AZD1222 COVID-19 vaccine. V lost 8 bases to trimming and J lost 11 bases, with 16 bases between them. The length of the CDR3 is 13 residues. Profiling relied on immunoSEQ multiplex PCR, and the TCRdb table lists in-frame clones only, not all of them. The sample has approximately 100,000 clones; roughly 90% are singletons. V gene TRBV12-3 or TRBV12-4 combines with J gene TRBJ1-6; TRBD1 is a possible D gene (6 bases). The source material was peripheral blood, sampled on day 0 of AZD1222 vaccination. The TCR was taken from an adult in good health. CDR3 loop: CASRTELRTPLHF. For the CDR3, the DNA is TGTGCCAGCCGGACAGAGTTAAGGACACCCCTCCACTTT.